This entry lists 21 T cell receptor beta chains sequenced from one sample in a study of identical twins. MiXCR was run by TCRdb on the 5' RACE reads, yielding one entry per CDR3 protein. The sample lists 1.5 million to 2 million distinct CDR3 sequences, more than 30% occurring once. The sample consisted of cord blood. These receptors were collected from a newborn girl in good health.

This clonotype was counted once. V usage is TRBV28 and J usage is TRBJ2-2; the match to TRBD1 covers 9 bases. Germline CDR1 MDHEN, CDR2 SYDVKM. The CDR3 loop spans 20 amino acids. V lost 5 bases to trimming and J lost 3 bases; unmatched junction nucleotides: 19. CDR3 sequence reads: CASSRPYNLPGQGDTGELFF. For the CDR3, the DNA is TGTGCCAGCAGTAGGCCCTATAATCTTCCGGGACAGGGAGACACCGGGGAGCTGTTTTTT.

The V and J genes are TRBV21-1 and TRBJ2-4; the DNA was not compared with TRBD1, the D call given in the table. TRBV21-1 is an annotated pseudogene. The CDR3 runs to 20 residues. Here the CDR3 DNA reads TGTGCCAGCAGCAAAGACGCAGGGGACAGGGCCGCTTTAGCCAAAAACATTCAGTACTTC. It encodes CASSKDAGDRAALAKNIQYF.

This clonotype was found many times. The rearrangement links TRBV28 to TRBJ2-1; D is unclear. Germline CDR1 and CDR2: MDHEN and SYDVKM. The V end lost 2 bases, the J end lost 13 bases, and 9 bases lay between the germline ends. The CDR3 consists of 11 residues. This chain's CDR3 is CASSLGKTQFF. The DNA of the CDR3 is TGTGCCAGCAGTTTAGGGAAGACCCAGTTCTTC.

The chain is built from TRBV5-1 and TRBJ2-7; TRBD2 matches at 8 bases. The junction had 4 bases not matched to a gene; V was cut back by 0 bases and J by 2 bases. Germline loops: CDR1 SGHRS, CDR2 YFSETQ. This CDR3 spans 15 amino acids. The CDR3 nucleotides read TGCGCCAGCAGCTTGGCGGGACTAGAAACCTACGAGCAGTACTTC. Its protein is CASSLAGLETYEQYF.

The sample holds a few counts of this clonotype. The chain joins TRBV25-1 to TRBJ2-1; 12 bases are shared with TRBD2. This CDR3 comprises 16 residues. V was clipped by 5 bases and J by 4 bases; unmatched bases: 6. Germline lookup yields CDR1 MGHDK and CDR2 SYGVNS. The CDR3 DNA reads TGTGCCAGCAGTCCACGGACTAGCGGGAATTACAATGAGCAGTTCTTC. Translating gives CASSPRTSGNYNEQFF.

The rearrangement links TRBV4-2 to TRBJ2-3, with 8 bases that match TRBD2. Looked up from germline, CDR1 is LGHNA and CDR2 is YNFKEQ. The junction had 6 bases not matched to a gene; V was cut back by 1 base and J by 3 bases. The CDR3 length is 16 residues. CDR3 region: CASSQVSSGLTDTQYF. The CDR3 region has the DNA TGTGCCAGCAGCCAAGTCTCTAGCGGGTTGACAGATACGCAGTATTTT.

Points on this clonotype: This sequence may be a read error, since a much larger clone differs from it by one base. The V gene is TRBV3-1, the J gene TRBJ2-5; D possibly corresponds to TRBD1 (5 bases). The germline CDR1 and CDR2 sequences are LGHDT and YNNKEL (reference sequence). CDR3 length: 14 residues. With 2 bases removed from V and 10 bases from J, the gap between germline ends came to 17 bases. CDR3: CASSQMLGQQIQYF. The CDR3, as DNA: TGTGCCAGCAGCCAAATGTTGGGGCAGCAGATCCAGTACTTC.

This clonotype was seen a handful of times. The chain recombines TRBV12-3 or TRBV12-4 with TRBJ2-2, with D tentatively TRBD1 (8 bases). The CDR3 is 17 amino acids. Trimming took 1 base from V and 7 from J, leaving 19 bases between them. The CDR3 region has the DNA TGTGCCAGCAGTTTAGGGGTTTCGAGCGGGACAGGCGGGGAGCTGTTTTTT. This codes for CASSLGVSSGTGGELFF.

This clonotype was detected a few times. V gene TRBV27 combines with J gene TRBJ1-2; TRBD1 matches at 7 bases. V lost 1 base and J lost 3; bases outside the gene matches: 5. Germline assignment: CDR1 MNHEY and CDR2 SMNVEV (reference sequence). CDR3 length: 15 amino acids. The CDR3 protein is CASSLLVGTDYGYTF. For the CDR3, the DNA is TGTGCCAGCAGTTTATTGGTTGGGACAGACTATGGCTACACCTTC.

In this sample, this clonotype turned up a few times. The CDR3 region has the DNA TGTGCCAGCAGTTTAGGTCAGCGAGCATTTCTCCCTAACTATGGCTACACCTTC. It encodes CASSLGQRAFLPNYGYTF. The chain carries TRBV28 and TRBJ1-2, with D uncertain. V was cut by 2 bases and J by 0 bases, with 19 bases left in between. The CDR3 spans 18 residues. CDR1 is MDHEN and CDR2 is SYDVKM in the germline V gene.

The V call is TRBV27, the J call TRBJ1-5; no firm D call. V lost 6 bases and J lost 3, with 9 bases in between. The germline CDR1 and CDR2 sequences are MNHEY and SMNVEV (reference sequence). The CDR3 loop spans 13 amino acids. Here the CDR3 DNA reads TGTGCCAGCAGGCCGGGCCCCAATCAGCCCCAGCATTTT. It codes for CASRPGPNQPQHF.

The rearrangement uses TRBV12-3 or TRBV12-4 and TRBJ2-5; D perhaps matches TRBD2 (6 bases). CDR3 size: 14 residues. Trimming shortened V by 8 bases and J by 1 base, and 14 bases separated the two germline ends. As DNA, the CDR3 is TGTGCCAGCCAGACACGGGGGTTCCAAGAGACCCAGTACTTC. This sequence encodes CASQTRGFQETQYF.

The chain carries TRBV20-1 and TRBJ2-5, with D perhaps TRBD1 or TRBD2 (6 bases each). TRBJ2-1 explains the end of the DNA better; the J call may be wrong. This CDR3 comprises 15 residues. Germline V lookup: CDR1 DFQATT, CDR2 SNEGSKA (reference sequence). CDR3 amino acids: CSGGGTLEYQETQFF. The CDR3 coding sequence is TGCAGTGGAGGGGGGACGCTAGAGTACCAAGAGACCCAGTTCTTC.

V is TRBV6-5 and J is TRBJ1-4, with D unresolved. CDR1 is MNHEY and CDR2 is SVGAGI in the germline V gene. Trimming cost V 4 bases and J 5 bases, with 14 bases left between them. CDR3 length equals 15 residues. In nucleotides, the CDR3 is TGTGCCAGCAGTTCCATACCAACAGAAAATGAAAAACTGTTTTTT. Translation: CASSSIPTENEKLFF.

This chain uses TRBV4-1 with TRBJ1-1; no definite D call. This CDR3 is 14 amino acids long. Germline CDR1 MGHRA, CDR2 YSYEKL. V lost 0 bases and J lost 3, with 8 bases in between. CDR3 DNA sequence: TGCGCCAGCAGCCAAGAGGCTCAGGACACTGAAGCTTTCTTT. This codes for CASSQEAQDTEAFF.

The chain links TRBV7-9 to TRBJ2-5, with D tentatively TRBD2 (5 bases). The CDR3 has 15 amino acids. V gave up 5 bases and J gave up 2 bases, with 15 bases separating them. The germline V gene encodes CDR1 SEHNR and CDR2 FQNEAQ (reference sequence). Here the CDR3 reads CASSPPLERQETQYF. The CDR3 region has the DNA TGTGCCAGCAGCCCTCCACTAGAAAGACAAGAGACCCAGTACTTC.

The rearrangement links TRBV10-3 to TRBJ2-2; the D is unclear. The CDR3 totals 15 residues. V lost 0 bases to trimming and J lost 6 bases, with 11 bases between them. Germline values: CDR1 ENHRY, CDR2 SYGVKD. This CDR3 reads CAISESTGLAGELFF. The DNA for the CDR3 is TGTGCCATCAGTGAGTCGACGGGTTTGGCCGGGGAGCTGTTTTTT.

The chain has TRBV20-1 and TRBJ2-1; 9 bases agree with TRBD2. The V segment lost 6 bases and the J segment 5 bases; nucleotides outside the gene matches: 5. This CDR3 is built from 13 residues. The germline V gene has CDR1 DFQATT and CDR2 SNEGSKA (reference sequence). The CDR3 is CSAYSGGNNEQFF. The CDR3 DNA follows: TGCAGTGCGTATAGCGGGGGCAACAATGAGCAGTTCTTC.

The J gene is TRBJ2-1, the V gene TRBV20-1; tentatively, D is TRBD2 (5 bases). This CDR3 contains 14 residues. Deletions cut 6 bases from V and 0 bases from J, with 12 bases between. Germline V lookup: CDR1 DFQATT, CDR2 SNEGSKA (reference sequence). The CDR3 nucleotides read TGCAGTGCCCGGACTCTAAACTCCTACAATGAGCAGTTCTTC. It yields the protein CSARTLNSYNEQFF.

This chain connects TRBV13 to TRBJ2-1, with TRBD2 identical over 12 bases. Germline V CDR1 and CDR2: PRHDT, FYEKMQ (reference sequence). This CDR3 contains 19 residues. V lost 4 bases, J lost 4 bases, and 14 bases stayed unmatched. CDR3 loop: CASSSTPTPGLAGYNEQFF. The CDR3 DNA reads TGTGCCAGCAGCTCGACTCCGACCCCGGGACTAGCGGGTTACAATGAGCAGTTCTTC.

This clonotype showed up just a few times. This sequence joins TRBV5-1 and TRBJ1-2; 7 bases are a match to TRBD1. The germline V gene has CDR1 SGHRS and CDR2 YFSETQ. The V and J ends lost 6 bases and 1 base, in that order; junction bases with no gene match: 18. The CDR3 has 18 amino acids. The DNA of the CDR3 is TGCGCCAGCACCCCGCTCGGGGGCACAGGGGATAATAACTATGGCTACACCTTC. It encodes CASTPLGGTGDNNYGYTF.